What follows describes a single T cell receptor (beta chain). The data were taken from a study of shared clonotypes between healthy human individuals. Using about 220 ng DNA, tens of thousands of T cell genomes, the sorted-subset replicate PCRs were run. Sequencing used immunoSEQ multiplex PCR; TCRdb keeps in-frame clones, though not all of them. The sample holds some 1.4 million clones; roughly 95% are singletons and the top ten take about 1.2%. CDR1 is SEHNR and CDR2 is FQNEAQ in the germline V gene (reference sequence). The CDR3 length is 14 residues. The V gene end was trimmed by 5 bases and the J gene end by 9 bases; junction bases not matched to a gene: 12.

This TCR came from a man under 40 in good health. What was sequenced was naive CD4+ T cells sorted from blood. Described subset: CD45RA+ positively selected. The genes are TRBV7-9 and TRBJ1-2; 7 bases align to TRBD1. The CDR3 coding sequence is TGTGCCAGCAGCCCCCAACGTGTGGACAGGAGCTACACCTTC. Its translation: CASSPQRVDRSYTF.